This section outlines one T cell receptor (beta chain) sequence together with its context. Its antigen is not yet known. No much larger clone exists at a distance of one base, and base qualities are not known. This specimen comes from a study of cytomegalovirus exposure and HLA in healthy donors (dated by TCRdb to 2015 to 2018). Describing the broader study: An earlier analysis of about 560 of the donors reported roughly 300 Gb of sequence data and about 120 million unique TCR beta sequences obtained from about 179 million T cells. Donor age, sex, ethnicity and CMV serostatus were compiled alongside the repertoire data. To decide whether each TCR beta V gene segment behaved as functional or pseudogenic, an earlier analysis of some 600 of the donors relied on high-throughput TCR beta sequencing. Of the 300 to 450 genotyped donors, over 70% fell in the genetic ancestry cluster associated with self-reported Caucasian donors. All discovery cohort repertoires had been generated using a single sequencing platform. Typing coverage differed by locus: A, B, C, DRB1 and DQB1 were typed in about 620-630 donors, DQA1 in 500 to 550, DPA1 in 606, and DPB1 in approximately 450. To predict cytomegalovirus infection status, the study combined high-throughput TCR immunosequencing, statistical association of individual TCRs with disease status, and machine learning. The aim of the study was to test whether cataloging public T cell receptors could identify signatures of past pathogen exposure. The T cell repertoires of several hundred subjects were profiled by immunosequencing and related to cytomegalovirus serostatus. Rather than drawing on any new phenotypic data, the later analysis identified candidate immune exposures from TCR beta sequences and the way those sequences occurred across donors. HLA typing covered class I and class II loci at four-digit resolution. Approximately 310 gigabases of sequencing data and roughly 80 million unique TCR sequences made up an early release that covered over 550 HLA-typed donors. To study patterns of TCR occurrence, a later analysis re-analyzed previously published TCR beta repertoires from several hundred donors and added high-resolution HLA genotyping. Roughly five DR-DQ haplotypes were handled as single units for association and clustering because linkage in the cohort was strong. Along with the roughly 710-subject first cohort, a separate validation cohort of roughly 110 different subjects was used. A later genetic analysis took genome-wide SNP genotypes for about three fifths of the 666 donors and used that subset as a discovery cohort. Across approximately 400 genotyped donors of the cohort, an average of about 240,000 unique TCR beta nucleotide sequences per donor were sequenced, and roughly a sixth of those sequences were non-productive.

The germline V end is reduced by 7 bases and the J end by 9 bases; junction bases left unmatched: 8. The germline V gene gives CDR1 as SQVTM and CDR2 as ANQGSEA. The CDR3 goes from the cysteine to the phenylalanine over 11 residues. Only the CDR3 portion is preserved as DNA: 33 bases, with reading frame beginning at the first base. Libraries were constructed by the immunoSEQ multiplex PCR assay. The multiplex PCR relied on a mix of 60 forward primers for TCR Vbeta segments and 13 reverse primers for TCR Jbeta segments. Amplification of the CDR3 region of rearranged TCR beta genes was performed with a multiplex PCR assay on genomic DNA. The Illumina HiSeq System was used to sequence the amplified TCR beta libraries as 87-base-pair reads. As for the authors' bioinformatics: In a later analysis, tens of millions of unique TCR beta chains were counted across the 690 or so repertoires, and about 10 million of these chains were shared by at least two donors. Raw reads were error-corrected and collapsed into unique sequences with a nearest-neighbor algorithm that merged closely related sequences to remove PCR and sequencing errors. Alignment of CDR3 sequences to IMGT reference sequences was used to assign V, D and J gene segments. For a sequence to be retained, a match of at least six nucleotides was required to both a V gene segment and a J gene segment. Rearrangements were called productive when the CDR3 lacked stop codons and stayed in frame with V and J; all others were non-productive. CDR3 was defined by IMGT convention, running from the second conserved V-encoded cysteine to the conserved J-encoded phenylalanine. In an earlier analysis of 500 to 650 of the donors, sequences lacking an unambiguous match to a single V gene segment were excluded. An earlier analysis of approximately 590 of the donors called V segments functional above 56.7% productive rearrangements and segregating when the between-donor standard deviation exceeded 5%. A statistical classification framework was built for diagnosing cytomegalovirus status from the catalog of TCR beta chain sequences. A later analysis assigned V and J genes by comparing TCR nucleotide sequences with IMGT/GENE-DB human TR gene sequences. A later analysis assigned CDR3 sequences and most-parsimonious VDJ recombination scenarios with the TCRdist pipeline. In a later analysis, every TCR beta chain was defined by the combination of its CDR3 amino acid sequence and its V-gene family, and reads without a unique V-gene family were dropped. A later analysis removed 450 to 600 highly shared, low-generation-probability nucleotide sequences to deal with suspected cross-contamination and a sequencing artifact. In a later analysis, a clonal expansion index was calculated for each public chain from normalized within-repertoire ranks of inferred template counts. In a later analysis, generation probabilities were computed with a VDJ recombination model fitted to out-of-frame rearrangements, and the resulting probabilities were checked against IGoR. A later analysis scored TCR-TCR, TCR-HLA and TCR-CMV co-occurrence with hypergeometric tests, applying a repertoire-size bias correction to TCR pairs. In a later analysis, false discovery rates were estimated by permuting HLA or CMV assignments 20 times. In a later analysis, co-occurring TCRs were grouped with DBSCAN, and TCRdist sequence similarity was added when clustering was performed within HLA-allele-positive subsets. For co-occurrence clustering, repertoires with fewer than 30,000 or more than 120,000 public chains were excluded, along with five or six repertoires with anomalous nucleotide sharing. TCRdb took this table from immuneACCESS and kept in-frame rearrangements with V and J called. Such tables lack part of the clones; where checked against another copy, unresolved V genes explain under half of the gap, and the rest is unexplained. V, J and clone size were drawn from that table, and D and trimming were deduced from the DNA. This sample comprises over 120,000 clones, around three quarters of them detected only once. Over 2% of the sample is held by the ten biggest clonotypes.

Results the study describes overall, beyond this receptor: It was suggested by the authors that the approach could potentially be generalized to other disease states and immunological phenotypes. In a later analysis, TCR association rates were found to vary across HLA loci, with the most associated TCRs seen for DRB1 alleles and the fewest for HLA-C alleles. A later analysis found that most CMV-associated TCR beta chains appeared HLA-restricted, with HLA associations seemingly driven largely by CMV exposure. A later analysis reported that several top co-occurrence clusters appeared linked to parvovirus B19, influenza, CMV and Epstein-Barr virus. While some public TCRs were present in many individuals, most TCR sequences turned up only very rarely across donors. In a later genetic analysis, a missense DCLRE1C variant was associated with V-gene and J-gene trimming of TCR beta chains, and the association was replicated in an independent cohort. A few of the identified cytomegalovirus-associated TCR beta chains were confirmed in vitro to be specific for cytomegalovirus antigens. Roughly uniform sequencing depth across donors was assumed in presence/absence analyses, although this assumption may not hold. In the study, roughly 160 TCR beta chains were listed as associated with cytomegalovirus. A cluster of highly shared sequence variants was judged likely to be a technical artifact of the sequencing pipeline. At a false discovery rate of 0.05, a later analysis linked about 16,000 TCR beta sequences to specific HLA alleles. Because the 87-base-pair reads could not distinguish some IMGT-functional V segments, including TRBV6-2 and TRBV6-3, those segments were excluded. A further reported finding was that TCR beta sequences accurately predicted the HLA-A and HLA-B alleles for most subjects in the first cohort. When HLA alleles, especially DR and DQ, strongly co-occurred, attributing TCR associations to individual alleles was difficult. Cytomegalovirus status was reported to be diagnosed by the classifier with high specificity and sensitivity in both the original and validation cohorts. HLA typing was unavailable for some donors at each locus, so association tests used only the typed subset. In a later analysis, HLA-associated TCR beta chains were found to be more clonally expanded and to have lower generation probabilities than equally common non-associated chains. A later genetic analysis reported fewer N-insertions in productive TCRs among donors in an Asian-associated ancestry cluster than the approximately 670-donor mean. Only TCR beta chains were sequenced in this cohort, and the absence of alpha or paired-chain data limited detectable features. Some 15 rarely observed V segments, including chromosome 9 orphons, were excluded from the earlier analysis of some 590 of the donors because counts were too low. For the cohort, immune exposure information was limited to CMV serostatus. In an earlier analysis of 500 to 650 of the donors, most TCR beta V segments appeared in productive rearrangements about 87% or about 30% of the time, broadly matching IMGT annotations. Linkage disequilibrium might explain the correlated functional status among segregating V segments, but an unknown experimental factor could not be excluded.

The cohort was made up of 500 to 800 healthy bone marrow donors. At the time of sampling, all cohort members were nominally healthy, though unrecorded immune exposures were likely present. The donor was CMV seropositive and was included in the group of about 290 seropositive cohort members. Every donor gave a peripheral blood sample, and the peripheral blood mononuclear cells from that sample were used for TCR beta sequencing. The Qiagen DNeasy Blood Extraction Kit was used to extract genomic DNA from the blood cell samples. This receptor was taken from a woman between 18 and 29 years old in good health and CMV-seropositive. Sequencing was carried out using PBMCs. The chain links TRBV29-1 with TRBJ1-2, and 7 junctional nucleotides match TRBD1. Here the CDR3 is given as CSARDRSSYTF. The nucleotide sequence reads as follows: TGCAGCGCCCGGGACAGAAGTAGCTACACCTTC. This CDR3, with the reference TRBV29-1 and TRBJ1-2 proteins standing in past its ends, gives the full variable domain SAVISQKPSRDICQRGTSLTIQCQVDSQVTMMFWYRQQPGQSLTLIATANQGSEATYESGFVIDKFPISRPNLTFSTLTVSNMSPEDSSIYLCSARDRSSYTFGSGTRLTVV.